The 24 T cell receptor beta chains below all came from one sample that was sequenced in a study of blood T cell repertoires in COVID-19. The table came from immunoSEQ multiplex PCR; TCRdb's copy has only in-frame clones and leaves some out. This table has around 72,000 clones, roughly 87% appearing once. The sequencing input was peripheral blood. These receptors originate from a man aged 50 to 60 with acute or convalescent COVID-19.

The CDR3 DNA is TGCGCCAGCAGTGATTGGCGGGCCCCCACAGATACGCAGTATTTT. The encoded protein is CASSDWRAPTDTQYF. The V call is TRBV10-2, the J call TRBJ2-3, with a tentative D call TRBD2 (5 bases). Germline CDR1 reads WSHSY; CDR2 reads SAAADI. V was pared by 3 bases and J by 2 bases, with 12 bases between. The CDR3 runs to 15 residues.

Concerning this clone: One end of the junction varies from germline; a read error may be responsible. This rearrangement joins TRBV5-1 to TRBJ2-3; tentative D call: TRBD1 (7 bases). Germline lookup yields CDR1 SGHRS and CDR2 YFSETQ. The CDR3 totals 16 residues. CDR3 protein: CASSTGARGSTNTQYF. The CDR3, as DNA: TGCGCCAGCAGTACAGGGGCGCGGGGTTCCACAAATACGCAGTATTTT.

For the CDR3, the DNA is TGTGCCAGCACCCGAGGACAGGGCTATGGCTACACCTTC. Translated: CASTRGQGYGYTF. This rearrangement joins TRBV12-3 or TRBV12-4 to TRBJ1-2; TRBD1 agrees at 8 bases. V shed 7 bases and J 4 bases; nucleotides not matched to a gene: 5. The CDR3 loop spans 13 amino acids.

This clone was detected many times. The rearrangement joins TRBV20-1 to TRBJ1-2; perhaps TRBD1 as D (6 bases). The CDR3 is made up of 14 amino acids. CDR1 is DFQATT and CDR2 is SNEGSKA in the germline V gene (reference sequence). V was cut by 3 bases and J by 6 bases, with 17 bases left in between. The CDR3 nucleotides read TGCAGTGCTAGTGGGTCGGGGGGCATAGATGGCTACACCTTC. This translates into CSASGSGGIDGYTF.

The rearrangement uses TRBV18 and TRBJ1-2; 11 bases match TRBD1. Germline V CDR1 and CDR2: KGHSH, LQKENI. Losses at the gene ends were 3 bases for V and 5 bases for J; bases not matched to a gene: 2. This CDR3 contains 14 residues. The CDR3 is CASSPGQGAYGYTF. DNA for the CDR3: TGTGCCAGCTCACCTGGACAGGGGGCGTATGGCTACACCTTC.

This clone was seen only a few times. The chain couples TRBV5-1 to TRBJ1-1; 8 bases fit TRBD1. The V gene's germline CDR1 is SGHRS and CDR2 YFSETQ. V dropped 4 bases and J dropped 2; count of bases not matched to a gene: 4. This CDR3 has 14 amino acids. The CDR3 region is CASSRTGQNTEAFF. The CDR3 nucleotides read TGCGCCAGCAGCCGGACAGGGCAAAACACTGAAGCTTTCTTT.

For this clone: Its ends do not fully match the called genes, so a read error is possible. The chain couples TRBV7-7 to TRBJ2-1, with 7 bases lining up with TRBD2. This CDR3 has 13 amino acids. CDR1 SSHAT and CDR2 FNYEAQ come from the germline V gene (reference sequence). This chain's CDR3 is CASSLEREGEQFF. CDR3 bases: TGTGCTAGCAGCTTAGAAAGGGAGGGTGAGCAGTTCTTC.

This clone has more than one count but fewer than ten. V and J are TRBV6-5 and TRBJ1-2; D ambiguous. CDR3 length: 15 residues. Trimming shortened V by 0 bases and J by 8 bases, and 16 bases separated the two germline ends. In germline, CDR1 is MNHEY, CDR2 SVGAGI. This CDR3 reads CASSYSWRRPGGYTF. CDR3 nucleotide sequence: TGTGCCAGCAGTTACTCGTGGCGCAGGCCCGGAGGCTACACCTTC.

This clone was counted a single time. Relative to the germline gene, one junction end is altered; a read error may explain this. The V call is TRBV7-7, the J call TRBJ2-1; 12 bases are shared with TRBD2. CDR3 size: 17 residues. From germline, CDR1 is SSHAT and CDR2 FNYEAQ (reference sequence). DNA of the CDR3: TGTGCTAGCAGCTTGAGGGCTAGCGGGGGGGGCGTCAATGAGCAGTTCTTC. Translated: CASSLRASGGGVNEQFF.

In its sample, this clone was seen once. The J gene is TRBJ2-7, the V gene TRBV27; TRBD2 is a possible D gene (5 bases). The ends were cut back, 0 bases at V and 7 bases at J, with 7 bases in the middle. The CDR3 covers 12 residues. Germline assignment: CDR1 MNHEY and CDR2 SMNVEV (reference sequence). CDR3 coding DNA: TGTGCCAGCAGTTTATCGGGGAGAGAGCAGTACTTC. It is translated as CASSLSGREQYF.

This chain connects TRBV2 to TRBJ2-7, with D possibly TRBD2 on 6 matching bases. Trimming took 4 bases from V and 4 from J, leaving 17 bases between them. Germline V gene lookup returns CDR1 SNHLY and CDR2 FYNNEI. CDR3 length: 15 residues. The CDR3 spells CASSATRGETYEQYF. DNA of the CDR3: TGTGCCAGCAGTGCGACACGCGGGGAGACTTACGAGCAGTACTTC.

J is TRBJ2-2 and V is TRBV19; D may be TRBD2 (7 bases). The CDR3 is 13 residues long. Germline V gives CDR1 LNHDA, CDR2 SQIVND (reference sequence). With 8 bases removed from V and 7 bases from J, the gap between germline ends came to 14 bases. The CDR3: CASSGGLGGELFF. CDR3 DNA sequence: TGTGCCAGTTCCGGGGGGCTCGGCGGGGAGCTGTTTTTT.

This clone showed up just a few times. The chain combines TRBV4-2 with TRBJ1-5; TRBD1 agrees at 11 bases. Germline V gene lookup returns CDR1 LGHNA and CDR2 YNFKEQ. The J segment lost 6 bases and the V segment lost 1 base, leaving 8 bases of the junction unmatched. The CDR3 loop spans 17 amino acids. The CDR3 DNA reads TGTGCCAGCAGCCAAGGGGCGGACAGGGGGCTTCGTCAGCCCCAGCATTTT. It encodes CASSQGADRGLRQPQHF.

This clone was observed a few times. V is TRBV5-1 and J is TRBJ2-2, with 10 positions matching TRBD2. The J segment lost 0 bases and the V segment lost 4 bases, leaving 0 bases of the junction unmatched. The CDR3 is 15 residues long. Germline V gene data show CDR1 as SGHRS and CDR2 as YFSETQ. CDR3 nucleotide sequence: TGCGCCAGCAGCCTAGCGGGGGCGAACACCGGGGAGCTGTTTTTT. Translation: CASSLAGANTGELFF.

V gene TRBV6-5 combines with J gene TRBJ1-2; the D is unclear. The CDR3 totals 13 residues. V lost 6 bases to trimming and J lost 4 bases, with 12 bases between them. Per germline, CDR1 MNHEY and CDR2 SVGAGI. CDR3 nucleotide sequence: TGTGCCAGCAGAACCATGTGGAGCTATGGCTACACCTTC. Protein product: CASRTMWSYGYTF.

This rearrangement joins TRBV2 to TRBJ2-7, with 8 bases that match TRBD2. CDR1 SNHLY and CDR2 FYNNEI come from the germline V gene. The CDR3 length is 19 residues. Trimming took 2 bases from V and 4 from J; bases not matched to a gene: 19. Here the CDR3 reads CASSELAGGPNPTLYEQYF. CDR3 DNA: TGTGCCAGCAGTGAATTGGCGGGGGGCCCCAACCCAACACTTTACGAGCAGTACTTC.

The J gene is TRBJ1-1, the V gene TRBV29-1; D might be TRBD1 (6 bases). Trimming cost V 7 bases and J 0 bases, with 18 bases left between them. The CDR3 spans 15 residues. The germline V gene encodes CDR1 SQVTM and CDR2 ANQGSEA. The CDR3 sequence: CSATGTGKVNTEAFF. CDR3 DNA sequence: TGCAGCGCAACCGGTACAGGGAAGGTGAACACTGAAGCTTTCTTT.

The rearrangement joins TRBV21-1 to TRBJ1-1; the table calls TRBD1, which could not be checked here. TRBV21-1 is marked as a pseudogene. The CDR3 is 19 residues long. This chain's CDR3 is CASSKESHRELSILIEAFF. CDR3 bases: TGTGCCAGCAGCAAAGAGTCCCACAGGGAGCTATCCATACTCATAGAAGCTTTCTTT.

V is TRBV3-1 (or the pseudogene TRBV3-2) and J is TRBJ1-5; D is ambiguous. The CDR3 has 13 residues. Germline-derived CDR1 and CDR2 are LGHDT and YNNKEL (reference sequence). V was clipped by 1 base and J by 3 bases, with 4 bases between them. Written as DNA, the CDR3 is TGTGCCAGCAGCCAAGGTATCAATCAGCCCCAGCATTTT. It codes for CASSQGINQPQHF.

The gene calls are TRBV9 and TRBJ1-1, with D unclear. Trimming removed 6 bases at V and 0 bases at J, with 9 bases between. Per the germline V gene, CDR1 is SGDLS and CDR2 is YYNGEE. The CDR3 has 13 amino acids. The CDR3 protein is CASTMGVNTEAFF. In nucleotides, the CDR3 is TGTGCCAGCACCATGGGCGTGAACACTGAAGCTTTCTTT. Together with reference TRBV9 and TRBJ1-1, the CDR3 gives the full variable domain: DSGVTQTPKHLITATGQRVTLRCSPRSGDLSVYWYQQSLDQGLQFLIQYYNGEERAKGNILERFSAQQFPDLHSELNLSSLELGDSALYFCASTMGVNTEAFFGQGTRLTVV.

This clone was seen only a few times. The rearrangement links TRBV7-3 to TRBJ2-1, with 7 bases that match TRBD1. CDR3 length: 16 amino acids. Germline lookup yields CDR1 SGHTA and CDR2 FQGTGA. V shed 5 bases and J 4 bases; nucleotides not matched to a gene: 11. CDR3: CASSAKTGTRYNEQFF. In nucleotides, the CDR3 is TGTGCCAGCAGCGCAAAGACAGGGACACGTTACAATGAGCAGTTCTTC.

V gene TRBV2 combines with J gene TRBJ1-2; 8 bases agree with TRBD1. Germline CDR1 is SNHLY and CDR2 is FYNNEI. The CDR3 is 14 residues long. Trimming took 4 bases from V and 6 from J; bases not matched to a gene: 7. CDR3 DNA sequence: TGTGCCAGCAGTGGACAGGGGCGGTTTGATGGCTACACCTTC. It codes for CASSGQGRFDGYTF.

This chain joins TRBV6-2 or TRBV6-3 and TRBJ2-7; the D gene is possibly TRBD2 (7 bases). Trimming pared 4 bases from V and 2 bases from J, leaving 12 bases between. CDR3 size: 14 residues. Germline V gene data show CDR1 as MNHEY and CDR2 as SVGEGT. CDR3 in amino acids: CASSLGGGTYEQYF. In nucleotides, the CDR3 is TGTGCCAGCAGTTTAGGGGGGGGAACCTACGAGCAGTACTTC.

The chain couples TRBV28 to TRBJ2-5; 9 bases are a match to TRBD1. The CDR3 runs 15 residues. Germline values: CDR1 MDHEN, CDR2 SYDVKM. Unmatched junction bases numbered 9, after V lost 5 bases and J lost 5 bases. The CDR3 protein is CASSGGDRAGETQYF. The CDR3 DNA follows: TGTGCCAGCAGTGGCGGGGACAGGGCGGGGGAGACCCAGTACTTC.